Following are 19 T cell receptor beta chains from one sample sequenced in a study of blood T cell repertoires in COVID-19. Libraries were prepared by immunoSEQ multiplex PCR; TCRdb keeps only in-frame clonotypes and omits some of them. Of roughly 250,000 clones listed, approximately 90% are singletons. The specimen sequenced was PBMCs or T cells enriched from blood (not recorded which). Receptors were obtained from a woman aged 45 to 65 who had recovered from COVID-19.

V and J are TRBV9 and TRBJ1-6; 9 nucleotides line up with TRBD1. V shed 0 bases and J 9 bases; nucleotides not matched to a gene: 7. Per germline, CDR1 SGDLS and CDR2 YYNGEE. This CDR3 is built from 16 residues. The CDR3: CASSVAGQGFGSPLHF. The DNA of the CDR3 is TGTGCCAGCAGCGTAGCAGGACAGGGGTTCGGTTCACCCCTCCACTTT.

The chain employs TRBV12-3 or TRBV12-4 and TRBJ1-2, with 7 bases aligning to TRBD1. The CDR3 contains 13 residues. J was trimmed by 7 bases and V by 4 bases; bases with no gene match: 6. Written as DNA, the CDR3 is TGTGCCAGCAGTTCCGACAGGGTTAGTGGCTACACCTTC. It specifies CASSSDRVSGYTF.

The CDR3 DNA reads as TGTGCCAGCAGTTTGGACAGCCCCCCTAATCAGCCCCAGCATTTT. Translation gives CASSLDSPPNQPQHF. This chain connects TRBV28 to TRBJ1-5, with TRBD1 as a possible D gene (6 bases). The CDR3 covers 15 residues. V dropped 3 bases and J dropped 4 bases, with 13 bases sitting between them. Germline lookup yields CDR1 MDHEN and CDR2 SYDVKM.

V and J are TRBV28 and TRBJ1-5, with unresolved D. This CDR3 is 12 amino acids long. CDR1 and CDR2 from the germline V gene are MDHEN and SYDVKM. Trimming took off 3 bases at V and 4 bases at J, with 4 bases between the two ends. The chain's CDR3 is CASSFQNQPQHF. As DNA, the CDR3 is TGTGCCAGCAGTTTTCAAAATCAGCCCCAGCATTTT.

V gene TRBV28 combines with J gene TRBJ1-2; TRBD1 is a possible D gene (6 bases). This CDR3 comprises 15 residues. Germline V gene lookup returns CDR1 MDHEN and CDR2 SYDVKM. Trimming left V 6 bases short and J 4 bases short, with 18 bases between. The CDR3 sequence is CASSSDRNYRYGYTF. The CDR3 DNA sequence: TGTGCCAGCAGCTCCGACAGGAATTATCGCTATGGCTACACCTTC.

This clone turned up a few times. The chain recombines TRBV7-2 with TRBJ2-3; no reliable D call. CDR3 length: 12 residues. V was shortened by 4 bases and J by 2 bases, with 4 bases between the two germline ends. CDR1 is SGHTA and CDR2 is FQGNSA in the germline V gene. CDR3 DNA sequence: TGTGCCAGCAGCTCCTTCACAGATACGCAGTATTTT. Its translation is CASSSFTDTQYF.

This clone has only a few counts. The V gene is TRBV20-1, the J gene TRBJ2-1; no clear D gene. V shed 2 bases and J shed 8 bases, with 7 bases lying between them. The CDR3 spans 11 residues. Germline CDR1 DFQATT, CDR2 SNEGSKA (reference sequence). The CDR3 DNA follows: TGCAGTGCTAGAAAAAGCTATGAGCAGTTCTTC. Translation gives CSARKSYEQFF.

The chain employs TRBV28 and TRBJ2-5; D might be TRBD2 (6 bases). The CDR3 is 17 residues long. Germline V gene lookup returns CDR1 MDHEN and CDR2 SYDVKM. Trimming pared 5 bases from V and 5 bases from J, leaving 24 bases between. CDR3 loop: CASSPRRRGIRTETQYF. CDR3 sequence (DNA): TGTGCCAGCAGTCCCAGACGACGCGGGATCCGGACTGAGACCCAGTACTTC.

The V and J genes are TRBV5-4 and TRBJ2-3; 7 nucleotides match TRBD1. Germline V gives CDR1 SGHNT, CDR2 YYREEE (reference sequence). The ends lost 4 bases at V and 0 bases at J; junction bases unmatched: 8. There are 16 residues in the CDR3. The CDR3 here is CASSEGTALSTDTQYF. The CDR3 nucleotides read TGTGCCAGCAGCGAAGGGACAGCCCTTAGCACAGATACGCAGTATTTT.

The V call is TRBV27, the J call TRBJ1-6, with unresolved D. In germline, CDR1 is MNHEY, CDR2 SMNVEV (reference sequence). The V end was cut by 4 bases, the J end by 4 bases, with 14 bases between. This CDR3 has 16 amino acids. The CDR3 region is CASSSNRQAYNSPLHF. For the CDR3, the DNA is TGTGCCAGCAGTTCCAACCGCCAGGCTTATAATTCACCCCTCCACTTT.

This chain connects TRBV28 to TRBJ1-1; TRBD1 might be the D (6 bases). The CDR3 sequence is 14 residues long. The V gene lost 3 bases and the J gene lost 8 bases, with 16 bases spanning the gap. In germline, CDR1 is MDHEN, CDR2 SYDVKM. The CDR3 DNA reads TGTGCCAGCAGTTTGGGGCAGGGGCCCAGGGAAGCTTTCTTT. Its protein is CASSLGQGPREAFF.

The chain links TRBV25-1 to TRBJ2-7; TRBD2 agrees at 8 bases. The CDR3 runs 16 residues. The germline gives CDR1 MGHDK, CDR2 SYGVNS. After removal of 4 bases from V and 3 bases from J, the junction contained 11 bases not matched to a gene. The CDR3 sequence is CASSGSGSGIVYEQYF. The CDR3 region has the DNA TGTGCCAGCAGTGGGTCTGGTAGCGGGATCGTCTACGAGCAGTACTTC.

The chain couples TRBV28 to TRBJ2-7; a possible D gene is TRBD2 (6 bases). This CDR3 region has 13 residues. Germline CDR1 reads MDHEN; CDR2 reads SYDVKM. Trimming removed 6 bases from V and 6 bases from J, with 15 bases in between. CDR3 region: CASREGGIPEQYF. CDR3 nucleotides: TGTGCCAGCAGGGAGGGTGGGATCCCCGAGCAGTACTTC.

This sequence joins TRBV18 and TRBJ1-5; 9 nucleotides line up with TRBD1. V shed 3 bases, J shed 5 bases, and the junction held 5 bases outside the gene matches. The length of the CDR3 is 15 residues. CDR1 and CDR2 (germline): KGHSH, LQKENI. The CDR3: CASSPKRTGDQPQHF. In DNA, the CDR3 is TGTGCCAGCTCACCTAAAAGGACAGGGGATCAGCCCCAGCATTTT. The full variable domain, with the rest looked up from reference TRBV18 and TRBJ1-5, is NAGVMQNPRHLVRRRGQEARLRCSPMKGHSHVYWYRQLPEEGLKFMVYLQKENIIDESGMPKERFSAEFPKEGPSILRIQQVVRGDSAAYFCASSPKRTGDQPQHFGDGTRLSIL.

J is TRBJ2-7 and V is TRBV29-1; 9 bases fit TRBD1. J gave up 6 bases and V 4 bases, and 7 bases lay outside the gene matches. The CDR3 consists of 13 residues. Per germline, CDR1 SQVTM and CDR2 ANQGSEA. The CDR3: CSVASGQGSEQYF. CDR3 DNA: TGCAGCGTTGCCTCGGGACAGGGCAGCGAGCAGTACTTC.

The chain uses TRBV19 and TRBJ1-4, with D unresolved. Germline CDR1 and CDR2: LNHDA and SQIVND (reference sequence). The CDR3 spans 16 residues. V lost 6 bases and J 0 bases, leaving 14 bases between the germline ends. CDR3 protein: CASRTGRLATNEKLFF. In DNA, the CDR3 is TGTGCCAGTAGAACTGGGAGGTTAGCAACTAATGAAAAACTGTTTTTT.

This rearrangement joins TRBV6-2 or TRBV6-3 to TRBJ2-7, with 14 bases that match TRBD2. There are 13 residues in the CDR3. With 6 bases clipped from V and 6 bases from J, the junction kept 1 base outside the gene matches. Germline V gene sequence: CDR1 MNHEY, CDR2 SVGEGT. CDR3 nucleotides: TGTGCCAGCAGCGGACTAGCGGGAGGCGAGCAGTACTTC. This translates into CASSGLAGGEQYF.

This rearrangement joins TRBV28 to TRBJ1-2, with 9 bases that match TRBD1. The CDR3 has 12 residues. V trimming: 8 bases; J trimming: 4 bases; junction bases outside the gene matches: 2. In germline, CDR1 is MDHEN, CDR2 SYDVKM. For the CDR3, the DNA is TGTGCCAGCGGACAGGGGACCTATGGCTACACCTTC. It translates to CASGQGTYGYTF.

The chain uses TRBV29-1 and TRBJ2-6; 8 bases match TRBD1. Per germline, CDR1 SQVTM and CDR2 ANQGSEA. This CDR3 region has 16 residues. V shed 3 bases and J 0 bases; nucleotides not matched to a gene: 4. The CDR3 sequence is CSVEDRESSGANVLTF. CDR3 coding DNA: TGCAGCGTTGAGGACAGGGAAAGCTCTGGGGCCAACGTCCTGACTTTC.